Presented here are 19 T cell receptor beta chains from one specimen sequenced in a study of blood T cells in healthy people across ages. Alongside a J-beta primer mix, a sample-barcoded 5' primer served in a second PCR lasting roughly 7 to 12 cycles. MiXCR was run by TCRdb on the 5' RACE reads, yielding one entry per CDR3 protein. The data hold around 900,000 distinct CDR3 sequences, with just over 50% observed a single time. Input material: blood. These receptors were obtained from a woman in her fifties or sixties in good health.

This clonotype has just a few counts. This sequence joins TRBV12-3 or TRBV12-4 and TRBJ2-1; TRBD1 aligns across 10 bases. With V trimmed by 5 bases and J by 6 bases, 7 bases remained unmatched. The CDR3 is made up of 15 amino acids. The CDR3 nucleotides read TGTGCCAGCAGTACGACAGGGGGCGCGGGCAATGAGCAGTTCTTC. Translated: CASSTTGGAGNEQFF.

The chain employs TRBV6-1 and TRBJ2-7, with D perhaps TRBD1 or TRBD2 (5 bases each). Germline V CDR1 and CDR2: MNHNS, SASEGT. The CDR3 loop spans 15 amino acids. The V end lost 1 base, the J end lost 2 bases, and 12 bases lay between the germline ends. In DNA, the CDR3 is TGTGCCAGCAGTGAAGGGGGGTGGGCCGCCTACGAGCAGTACTTC. It translates to CASSEGGWAAYEQYF.

The chain couples TRBV20-1 to TRBJ2-4; D is perhaps TRBD1 or TRBD2 (5 bases each). This CDR3 has 15 residues. Trimming left V 1 base short and J 1 base short, with 11 bases between. Germline V lookup: CDR1 DFQATT, CDR2 SNEGSKA (reference sequence). CDR3 bases: TGCAGTGCTAGAGCGACCGGGGACGCCAAAAACATTCAGTACTTC. Its protein product is CSARATGDAKNIQYF.

This clonotype was recorded many times. The CDR3, as DNA: TGTGCCAGCAGTTACTCGTGGAGCGGGAACTACGAGCAGTACTTC. Translating gives CASSYSWSGNYEQYF. The V gene is TRBV6-5, the J gene TRBJ2-7; 7 nucleotides agree with TRBD2. Germline CDR1 MNHEY, CDR2 SVGAGI. This CDR3 is built from 15 residues. The V gene end was trimmed by 0 bases and the J gene end by 3 bases; junction bases not matched to a gene: 5.

Of note for this clonotype: Its ends do not fully match the called genes, so a read error is possible. V is TRBV6-1 and J is TRBJ2-7; unclear D gene. The CDR3 sequence is 12 residues long. Germline CDR1 MNHNS, CDR2 SASEGT. CDR3 protein: CASSVSRYEQYF. The CDR3 DNA sequence: TGTGCTAGCAGTGTAAGCCGCTACGAGCAGTACTTC.

The count of this clonotype is one. The rearrangement joins TRBV6-2 or TRBV6-3 to TRBJ2-3; D may be TRBD2 (6 bases). Germline V CDR1 and CDR2: MNHEY, SVGEGT. V lost 2 bases and J lost 3, with 15 bases in between. The CDR3 runs 16 residues. The CDR3: CASSYRRGRGTDTQYF. CDR3 DNA sequence: TGTGCCAGCAGTTACCGGCGGGGAAGGGGAACAGATACGCAGTATTTT.

This clonotype showed up just a few times. This chain connects TRBV6-6 to TRBJ1-1, with 9 bases matching TRBD1. Germline V lookup: CDR1 MNHNY, CDR2 SVGAGI (reference sequence). This CDR3 has 12 amino acids. J lost 6 bases, V lost 11 bases, and 7 bases had no gene match. The CDR3 sequence is CAGRDRVSEAFF. The CDR3 DNA is TGTGCCGGACGGGACAGGGTCTCTGAAGCTTTCTTT.

This clonotype was detected only a few times. This rearrangement joins TRBV4-3 to TRBJ1-4, with 7 bases that match TRBD1. The CDR3 extends over 17 amino acids. Germline values: CDR1 LGHNA, CDR2 YSLEER. V gave up 2 bases and J gave up 6 bases; unmatched junction bases: 12. The CDR3 DNA reads TGCGCCAGCAGCCAACTTCTACCGGGACAGAACGATGAAAAACTGTTTTTT. Its protein is CASSQLLPGQNDEKLFF.

The rearrangement uses TRBV20-1 and TRBJ1-5; TRBD1 aligns across 7 bases. The CDR3 is 15 residues long. The ends lost 5 bases at V and 4 bases at J; junction bases unmatched: 11. Germline loops: CDR1 DFQATT, CDR2 SNEGSKA (reference sequence). CDR3 loop: CSAREHQQGNQPQHF. In nucleotides, the CDR3 is TGCAGTGCTCGGGAGCATCAACAGGGGAATCAGCCCCAGCATTTT.

This clonotype showed up just a few times. The CDR3 sequence: CAISEGAGGPDEQFF. The CDR3 region has the DNA TGTGCCATCAGTGAGGGAGCGGGAGGGCCCGATGAGCAGTTCTTC. V gene TRBV10-3 combines with J gene TRBJ2-1; 10 bases are a match to TRBD2. This CDR3 is built from 15 residues. Germline V CDR1 and CDR2: ENHRY, SYGVKD. V was clipped by 2 bases and J by 8 bases; unmatched bases: 6.

The gene calls are TRBV6-2 or TRBV6-3 and TRBJ2-7, with a tentative D call TRBD2 (6 bases). The CDR3 covers 14 residues. Per the germline V gene, CDR1 is MNHEY and CDR2 is SVGEGT. Trimming left V 5 bases short and J 7 bases short, with 18 bases between. The DNA for the CDR3 is TGTGCCAGCAGTCTTCCCGGGACTCGCATGGAGCAGTACTTC. This encodes CASSLPGTRMEQYF.

This clonotype has just a few counts. V and J are TRBV4-2 and TRBJ1-2; D unclear. Germline lookup yields CDR1 LGHNA and CDR2 YNFKEQ. Trimming shortened V by 3 bases and J by 1 base, and 6 bases separated the two germline ends. This CDR3 is built from 13 residues. CDR3 in amino acids: CASSQRDNYGYTF. CDR3 coding DNA: TGTGCCAGCAGCCAGAGAGATAACTATGGCTACACCTTC.

This clonotype turned up a few times. This chain uses TRBV4-1 with TRBJ1-4; 8 nucleotides match TRBD1. Germline trimming cut 6 bases from V and 8 bases from J; bases unmatched to any gene: 17. Germline V CDR1 and CDR2: MGHRA, YSYEKL. The CDR3 length is 17 residues. CDR3 sequence reads: CASSERPPGTGGEKLFF. DNA of the CDR3: TGCGCCAGCAGTGAAAGACCCCCGGGAACAGGGGGGGAAAAACTGTTTTTT.

CDR3 region: CASSPSIVQYF. CDR3 in DNA: TGTGCCAGCAGTCCCTCTATTGTGCAGTACTTC. V usage is TRBV28 and J usage is TRBJ2-5; D remains ambiguous. This CDR3 comprises 11 residues. Looked up from germline, CDR1 is MDHEN and CDR2 is SYDVKM. V was clipped by 5 bases and J by 11 bases, with 12 bases between them.

J is TRBJ2-5 and V is TRBV27; the D gene is possibly TRBD2 (6 bases). Judging by the DNA end, TRBJ2-7 fits better; the J call may be wrong. Germline V gene sequence: CDR1 MNHEY, CDR2 SMNVEV (reference sequence). This CDR3 is 13 amino acids long. The CDR3 bases are TGTGCCAGCAGCTGGAGGGAAGGGGACGAGCAGTACTTC. It yields the protein CASSWREGDEQYF.

This clonotype was seen only a few times. The chain has TRBV7-9 and TRBJ2-7; the D gene is possibly TRBD1 (6 bases). V was pared by 0 bases and J by 0 bases, with 15 bases between. The length of the CDR3 is 17 residues. CDR1 and CDR2 (germline): SEHNR, FQNEAQ (reference sequence). CDR3 DNA: TGTGCCAGCAGCTTAGCCCCAAACAGGGAGAGCTCCTACGAGCAGTACTTC. This gives the protein CASSLAPNRESSYEQYF.

The V gene is TRBV7-2, the J gene TRBJ1-1, with D maybe TRBD1 (6 bases). Germline V gene lookup returns CDR1 SGHTA and CDR2 FQGNSA. This CDR3 is 13 amino acids long. The germline V and J ends were trimmed by 5 bases and 6 bases, with 13 bases remaining between them. The CDR3 nucleotides read TGTGCCAGCAGCCAAGCCTACAGGGCTGAAGCTTTCTTT. Amino acid sequence: CASSQAYRAEAFF.

This chain links TRBV20-1 with TRBJ2-4, with 13 bases lining up with TRBD2. Germline V gene data show CDR1 as DFQATT and CDR2 as SNEGSKA (reference sequence). V dropped 2 bases and J dropped 0; count of bases not matched to a gene: 10. There are 19 residues in the CDR3. Here the CDR3 DNA reads TGCAGTGCTAGAACTTCCGGGACTAGCGGGATTCTAGCCAAAAACATTCAGTACTTC. This translates into CSARTSGTSGILAKNIQYF.

This clonotype was counted between two and nine times. V and J are TRBV6-6 and TRBJ2-5; D is possibly TRBD1 (5 bases). Germline values: CDR1 MNHNY, CDR2 SVGAGI (reference sequence). V was cut by 6 bases and J by 12 bases, with 23 bases left in between. The CDR3 extends over 14 amino acids. CDR3 coding DNA: TGTGCCAGCAGATCTGACAGCTTTTCCCAAGAGGAGTACTTC. Translated: CASRSDSFSQEEYF.